A single sample is the source of the 5 T cell receptor beta chains below, sequenced in a study of blood T cell repertoires in COVID-19. Assay used: immunoSEQ multiplex PCR; TCRdb lists only in-frame clones, some missing. This table holds around 230,000 clones, 75% to 85% found once. Sequencing was carried out using peripheral blood. The source of these receptors is a man in his fifties with COVID-19, enrolled during active disease.

This chain links TRBV9 with TRBJ1-2; D gene ambiguous. Trimming left V 2 bases short and J 4 bases short, with 12 bases between. Germline V gene lookup returns CDR1 SGDLS and CDR2 YYNGEE. The CDR3 spans 14 residues. The CDR3 DNA follows: TGTGCCAGCAGCGTTAACAGTGAGGGCTATGGCTACACCTTC. It encodes CASSVNSEGYGYTF. Based on the CDR3 plus reference TRBV9 and TRBJ1-2, the full variable domain is DSGVTQTPKHLITATGQRVTLRCSPRSGDLSVYWYQQSLDQGLQFLIQYYNGEERAKGNILERFSAQQFPDLHSELNLSSLELGDSALYFCASSVNSEGYGYTFGSGTRLTVV.

The chain recombines TRBV10-3 with TRBJ1-5; 7 bases are shared with TRBD1. This CDR3 is 14 amino acids long. V lost 3 bases, J lost 2 bases, and 1 base stayed unmatched. The germline V gene has CDR1 ENHRY and CDR2 SYGVKD. This CDR3 is CAISDTGGNQPQHF. In DNA form, the CDR3 reads TGTGCCATCAGTGATACAGGGGGCAATCAGCCCCAGCATTTT.

The chain combines TRBV7-3 with TRBJ2-1, with D hard to call. The CDR3 has 13 residues. Germline V gene lookup returns CDR1 SGHTA and CDR2 FQGTGA. V was cut by 2 bases and J by 3 bases, with 5 bases left in between. The CDR3 DNA follows: TGTGCCAGCAGCTTAGCTAGCTACAATGAGCAGTTCTTC. Protein sequence: CASSLASYNEQFF.

V gene TRBV19 combines with J gene TRBJ2-7; D is possibly TRBD1 (5 bases). The germline V gene has CDR1 LNHDA and CDR2 SQIVND (reference sequence). The CDR3 is made up of 13 amino acids. Trimming cost V 10 bases and J 4 bases, with 17 bases left between them. The CDR3 DNA is TGTGCCACCTCGAGTCGGGCAGGGTACGAGCAGTACTTC. It encodes CATSSRAGYEQYF.

The rearrangement joins TRBV7-2 to TRBJ2-2; the D gene is possibly TRBD2 (5 bases). CDR3 length equals 14 residues. Trimming left V 8 bases short and J 4 bases short, with 14 bases between. The V gene's germline CDR1 is SGHTA and CDR2 FQGNSA. The DNA of the CDR3 is TGTGCCAGCCACTTAGGCGAGGGCACCGGGGAGCTGTTTTTT. Its translation: CASHLGEGTGELFF.